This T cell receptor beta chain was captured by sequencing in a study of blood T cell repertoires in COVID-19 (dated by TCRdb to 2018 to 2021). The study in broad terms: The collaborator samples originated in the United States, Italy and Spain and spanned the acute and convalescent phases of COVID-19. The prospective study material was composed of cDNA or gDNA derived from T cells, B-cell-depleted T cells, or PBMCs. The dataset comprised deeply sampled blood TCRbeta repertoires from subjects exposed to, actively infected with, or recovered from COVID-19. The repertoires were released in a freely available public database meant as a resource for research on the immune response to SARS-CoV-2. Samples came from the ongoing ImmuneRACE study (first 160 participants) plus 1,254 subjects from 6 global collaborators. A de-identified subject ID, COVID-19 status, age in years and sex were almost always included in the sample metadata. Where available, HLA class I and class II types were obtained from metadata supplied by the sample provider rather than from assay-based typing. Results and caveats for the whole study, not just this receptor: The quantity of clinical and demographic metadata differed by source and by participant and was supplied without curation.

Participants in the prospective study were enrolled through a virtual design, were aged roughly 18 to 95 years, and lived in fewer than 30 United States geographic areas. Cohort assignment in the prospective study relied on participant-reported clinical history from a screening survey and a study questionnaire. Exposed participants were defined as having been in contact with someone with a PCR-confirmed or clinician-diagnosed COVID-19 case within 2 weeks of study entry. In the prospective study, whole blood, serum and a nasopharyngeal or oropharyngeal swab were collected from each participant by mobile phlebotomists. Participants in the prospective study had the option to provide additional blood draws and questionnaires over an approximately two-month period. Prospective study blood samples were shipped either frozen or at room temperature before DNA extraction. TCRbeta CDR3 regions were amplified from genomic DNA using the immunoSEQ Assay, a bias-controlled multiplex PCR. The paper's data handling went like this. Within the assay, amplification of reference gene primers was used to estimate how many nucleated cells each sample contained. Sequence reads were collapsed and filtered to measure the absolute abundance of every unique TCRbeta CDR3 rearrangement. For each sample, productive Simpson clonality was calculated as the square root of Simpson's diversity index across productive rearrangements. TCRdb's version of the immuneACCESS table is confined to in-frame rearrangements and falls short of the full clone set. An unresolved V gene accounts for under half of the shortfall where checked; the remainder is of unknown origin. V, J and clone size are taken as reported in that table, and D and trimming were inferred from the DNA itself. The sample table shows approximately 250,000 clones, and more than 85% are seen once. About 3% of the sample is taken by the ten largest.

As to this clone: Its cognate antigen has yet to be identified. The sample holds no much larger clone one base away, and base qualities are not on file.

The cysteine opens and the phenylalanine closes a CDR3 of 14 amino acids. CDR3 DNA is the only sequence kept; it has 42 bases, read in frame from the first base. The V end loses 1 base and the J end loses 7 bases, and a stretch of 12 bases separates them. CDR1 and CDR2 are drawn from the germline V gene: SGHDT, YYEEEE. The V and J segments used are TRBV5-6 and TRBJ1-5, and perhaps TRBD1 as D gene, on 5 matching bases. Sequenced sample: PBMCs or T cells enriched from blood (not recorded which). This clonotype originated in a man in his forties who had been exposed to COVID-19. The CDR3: CASSLRQGWQPQHF. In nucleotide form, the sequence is TGTGCCAGCAGCTTGCGCCAGGGTTGGCAGCCCCAGCATTTT.